Listed below are T cell receptor beta chains from one sample, sequenced in a study of breast tumors, draining lymph nodes, adjacent tissues. TCRdb re-derived calls from the multiplex PCR reads in MiXCR, one entry per CDR3 protein. The sample gives about 15,000 distinct CDR3 sequences, 45% to 70% of which show up once; 30% is in the top ten. Material for sequencing was tumor-adjacent breast tissue. The receptors derive from a female donor with breast cancer. Some clones in this sample may be carry-over from other donors' samples. Each CDR3 is given with its conserved first and last residue. The order of the fields is D gene, V gene, J gene, clone size, CDR3 protein, CDR3 DNA. A D gene is named only where the DNA matches it firmly. Not all rows give a size; the values are once, few, many and, for expanded clones, a class.

TRBD1	TRBV7-7	TRBJ2-3	-	CASSFGTGSTDTQYF	TGTGCTAGCAGCTTCGGGACAGGTTCCACAGATACGCAGTATTTT
-	TRBV6-6	TRBJ2-3	many	CASSYLYIPSETDTQYF	TGTGCCAGCAGTTACTTGTACATTCCAAGTGAGACAGATACGCAGTATTTT
-	TRBV7-6	TRBJ2-2	-	CASSLQANTGELFF	TGTGCCAGCAGCCTGCAGGCGAACACCGGGGAGCTGTTTTTT
-	TRBV13	TRBJ2-7	-	CASSSGPNNYEQYF	TGTGCCAGCAGCTCCGGACCGAACAACTACGAGCAGTACTTC
-	TRBV12-3/TRBV12-4	TRBJ2-7	-	CASSLQGKPYEQYF	TGTGCCAGCAGTTTACAGGGGAAACCCTACGAGCAGTACTTC
-	TRBV18	TRBJ2-3	many	CASARGGAYTDTQYF	TGTGCCAGCGCCCGAGGGGGGGCTTACACAGATACGCAGTATTTT
-	TRBV7-8	TRBJ1-2	medium-sized	CASSFFSSLIQGGGYTF	TGTGCCAGCAGCTTTTTTTCGAGCCTCATACAGGGTGGTGGCTACACCTTC
-	TRBV20-1	TRBJ1-1	many	CSARDRRARDLNTEAFF	TGCAGTGCTAGAGATCGCAGGGCCCGGGACTTGAACACTGAAGCTTTCTTT
-	TRBV20-1	TRBJ2-7	-	CSAAGPSRNEQYF	TGCAGTGCTGCCGGGCCCTCGAGGAACGAGCAGTACTTC
-	TRBV12-3/TRBV12-4	TRBJ2-3	-	CASSFSTDTQYF	TGTGCCAGCAGTTTTAGCACAGATACGCAGTATTTT
-	TRBV7-1	TRBJ2-3	-	CASSSGPRVEDTQYF	TGTGCCAGCAGCTCCGGGCCGAGGGTGGAAGATACACAGTATTTT
TRBD1	TRBV10-3	TRBJ2-6	medium-sized	CAISGMGRGSGANVLTF	TGTGCCATCAGTGGGATGGGCAGGGGGTCCGGGGCCAACGTCCTGACTTTC
TRBD2	TRBV4-3	TRBJ2-7	-	CASSLLAGPYEQYF	TGCGCCAGCAGCCTGTTAGCGGGCCCCTACGAGCAGTACTTC